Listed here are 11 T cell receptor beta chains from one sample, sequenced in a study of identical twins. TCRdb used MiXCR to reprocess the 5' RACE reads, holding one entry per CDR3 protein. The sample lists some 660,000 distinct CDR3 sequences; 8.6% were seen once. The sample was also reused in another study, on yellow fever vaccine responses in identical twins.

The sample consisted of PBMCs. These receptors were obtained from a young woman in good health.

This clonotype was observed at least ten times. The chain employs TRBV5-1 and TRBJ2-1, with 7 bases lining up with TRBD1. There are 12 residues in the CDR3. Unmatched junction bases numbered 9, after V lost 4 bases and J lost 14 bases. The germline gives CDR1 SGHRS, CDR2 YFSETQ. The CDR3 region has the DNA TGCGCCAGCAGCCTAGACAGGGTGCGAGAGTTCTTC. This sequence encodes CASSLDRVREFF.

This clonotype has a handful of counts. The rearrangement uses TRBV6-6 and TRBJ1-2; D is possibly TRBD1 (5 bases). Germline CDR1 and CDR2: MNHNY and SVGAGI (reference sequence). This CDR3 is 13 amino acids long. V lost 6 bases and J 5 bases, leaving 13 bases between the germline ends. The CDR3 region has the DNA TGTGCCAGCAGAAGCAGGGAAGGGTATGGCTACACCTTC. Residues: CASRSREGYGYTF.

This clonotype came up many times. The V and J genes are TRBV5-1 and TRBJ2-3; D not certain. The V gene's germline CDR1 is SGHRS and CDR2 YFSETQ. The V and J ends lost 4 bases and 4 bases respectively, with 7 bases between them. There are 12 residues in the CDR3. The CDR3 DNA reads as TGCGCCAGCAGCACTTCAGCAGATACGCAGTATTTT. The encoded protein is CASSTSADTQYF.

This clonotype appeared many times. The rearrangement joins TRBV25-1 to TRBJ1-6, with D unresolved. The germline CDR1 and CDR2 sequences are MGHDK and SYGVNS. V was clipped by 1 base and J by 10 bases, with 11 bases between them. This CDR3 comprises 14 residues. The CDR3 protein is CASSELVGTSPLHF. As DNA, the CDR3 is TGTGCCAGCAGTGAATTAGTGGGTACCTCACCCCTCCACTTT.

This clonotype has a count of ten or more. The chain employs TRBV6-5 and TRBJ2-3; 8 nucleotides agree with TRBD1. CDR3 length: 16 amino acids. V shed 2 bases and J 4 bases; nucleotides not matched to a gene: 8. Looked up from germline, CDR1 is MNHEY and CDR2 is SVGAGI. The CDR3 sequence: CASSYVPGGASDTQYF. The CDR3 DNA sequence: TGTGCCAGCAGTTACGTTCCAGGGGGCGCATCAGATACGCAGTATTTT.

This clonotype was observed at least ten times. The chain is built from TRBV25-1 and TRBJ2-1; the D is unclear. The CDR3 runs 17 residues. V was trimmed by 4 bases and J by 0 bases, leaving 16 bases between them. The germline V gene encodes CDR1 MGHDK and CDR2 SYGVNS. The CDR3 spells CASSGSGDRSSYNEQFF. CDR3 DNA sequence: TGTGCCAGCAGTGGTTCTGGCGATCGGAGCTCCTACAATGAGCAGTTCTTC.

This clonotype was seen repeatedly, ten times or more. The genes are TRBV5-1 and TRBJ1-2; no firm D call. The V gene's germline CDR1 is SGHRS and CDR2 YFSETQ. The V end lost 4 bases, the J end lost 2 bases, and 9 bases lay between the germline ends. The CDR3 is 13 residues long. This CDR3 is CASSKTENYGYTF. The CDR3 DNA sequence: TGCGCCAGCAGCAAAACAGAAAACTATGGCTACACCTTC. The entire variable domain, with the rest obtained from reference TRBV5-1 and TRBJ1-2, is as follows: KAGVTQTPRYLIKTRGQQVTLSCSPISGHRSVSWYQQTPGQGLQFLFEYFSETQRNKGNFPGRFSGRQFSNSRSEMNVSTLELGDSALYLCASSKTENYGYTFGSGTRLTVV.

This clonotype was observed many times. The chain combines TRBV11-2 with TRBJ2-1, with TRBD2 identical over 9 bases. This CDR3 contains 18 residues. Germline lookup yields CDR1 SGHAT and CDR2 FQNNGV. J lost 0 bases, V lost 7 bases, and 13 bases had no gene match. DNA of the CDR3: TGTGCCAGCACCCCGGCTAGCGGGATGCCGAGCTCCTACAATGAGCAGTTCTTC. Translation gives CASTPASGMPSSYNEQFF.

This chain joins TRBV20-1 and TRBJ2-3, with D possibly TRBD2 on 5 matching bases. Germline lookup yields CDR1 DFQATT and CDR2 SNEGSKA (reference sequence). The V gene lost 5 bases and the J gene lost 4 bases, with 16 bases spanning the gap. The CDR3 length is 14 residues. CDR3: CSAPGLGPADTQYF. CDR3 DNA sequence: TGCAGTGCTCCTGGACTTGGACCGGCAGATACGCAGTATTTT.

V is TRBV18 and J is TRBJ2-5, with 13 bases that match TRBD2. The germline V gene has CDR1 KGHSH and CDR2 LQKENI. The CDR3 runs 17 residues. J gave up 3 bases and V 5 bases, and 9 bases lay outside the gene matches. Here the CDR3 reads CASSSLPGLAGKETQYF. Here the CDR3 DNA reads TGTGCCAGCTCATCCCTTCCGGGACTAGCGGGAAAAGAGACCCAGTACTTC.

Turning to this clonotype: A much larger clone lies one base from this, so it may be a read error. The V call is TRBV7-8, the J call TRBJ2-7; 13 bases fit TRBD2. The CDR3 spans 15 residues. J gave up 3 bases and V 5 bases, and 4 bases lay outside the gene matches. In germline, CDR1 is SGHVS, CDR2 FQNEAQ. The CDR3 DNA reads TGTGCCAGCAGCGGGACTAGCGGGAACTACTACGAGCAGTACTTC. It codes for CASSGTSGNYYEQYF.